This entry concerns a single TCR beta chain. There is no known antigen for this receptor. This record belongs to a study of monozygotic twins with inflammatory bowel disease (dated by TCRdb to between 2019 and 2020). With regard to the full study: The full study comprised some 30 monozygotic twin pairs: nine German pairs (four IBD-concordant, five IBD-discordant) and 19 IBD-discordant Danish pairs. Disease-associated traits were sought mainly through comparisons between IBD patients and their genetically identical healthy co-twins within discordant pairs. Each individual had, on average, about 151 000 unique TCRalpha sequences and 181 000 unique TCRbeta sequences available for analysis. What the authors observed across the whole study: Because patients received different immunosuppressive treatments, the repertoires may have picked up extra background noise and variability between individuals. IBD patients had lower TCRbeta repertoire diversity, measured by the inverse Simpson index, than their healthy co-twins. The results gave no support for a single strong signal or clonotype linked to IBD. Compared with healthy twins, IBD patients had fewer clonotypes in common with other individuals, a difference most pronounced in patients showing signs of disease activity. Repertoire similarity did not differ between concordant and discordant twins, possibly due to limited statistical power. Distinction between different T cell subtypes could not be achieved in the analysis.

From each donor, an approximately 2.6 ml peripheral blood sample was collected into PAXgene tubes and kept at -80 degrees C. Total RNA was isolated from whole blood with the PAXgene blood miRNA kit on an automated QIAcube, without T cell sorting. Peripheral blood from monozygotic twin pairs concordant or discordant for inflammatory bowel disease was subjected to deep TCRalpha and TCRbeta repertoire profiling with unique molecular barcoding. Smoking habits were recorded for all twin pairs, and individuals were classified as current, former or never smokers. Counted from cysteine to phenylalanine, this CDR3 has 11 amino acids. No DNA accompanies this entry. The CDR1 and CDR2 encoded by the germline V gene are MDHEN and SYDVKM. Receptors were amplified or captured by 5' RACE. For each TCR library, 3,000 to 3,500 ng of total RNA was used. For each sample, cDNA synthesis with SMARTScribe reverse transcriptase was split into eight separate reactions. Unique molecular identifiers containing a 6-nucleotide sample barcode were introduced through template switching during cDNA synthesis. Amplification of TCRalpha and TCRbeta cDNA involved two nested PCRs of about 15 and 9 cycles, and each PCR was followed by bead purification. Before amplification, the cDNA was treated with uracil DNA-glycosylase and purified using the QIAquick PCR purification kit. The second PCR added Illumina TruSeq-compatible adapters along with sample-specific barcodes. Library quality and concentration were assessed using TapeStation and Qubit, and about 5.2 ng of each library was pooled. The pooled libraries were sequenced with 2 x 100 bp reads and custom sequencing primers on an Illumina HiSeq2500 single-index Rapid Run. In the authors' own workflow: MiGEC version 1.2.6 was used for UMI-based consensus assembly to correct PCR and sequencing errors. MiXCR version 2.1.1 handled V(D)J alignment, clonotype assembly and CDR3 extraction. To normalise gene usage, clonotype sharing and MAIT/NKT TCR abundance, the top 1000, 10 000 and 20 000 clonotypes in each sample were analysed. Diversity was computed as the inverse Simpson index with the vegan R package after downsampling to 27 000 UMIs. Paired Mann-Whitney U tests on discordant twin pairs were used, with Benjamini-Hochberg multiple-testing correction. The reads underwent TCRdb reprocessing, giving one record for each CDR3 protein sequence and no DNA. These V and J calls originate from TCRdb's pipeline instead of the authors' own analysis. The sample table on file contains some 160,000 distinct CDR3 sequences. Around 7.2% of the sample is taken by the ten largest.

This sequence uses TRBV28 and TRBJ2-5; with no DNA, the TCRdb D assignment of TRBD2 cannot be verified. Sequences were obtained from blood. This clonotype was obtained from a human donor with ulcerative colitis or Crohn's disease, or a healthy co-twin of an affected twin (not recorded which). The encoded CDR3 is CATLRGETQYF.